This T cell receptor (beta chain) derives from a study of OX40 agonist ivuxolimab in advanced cancers. V gave up 1 base and J gave up 0 bases, with 7 bases separating them. The germline V gene has CDR1 SGHTA and CDR2 FQGNSA. The CDR3 length is 14 residues. Clones were read by immunoSEQ multiplex PCR, and TCRdb kept only the in-frame ones, dropping some. The table has about 40,000 clones, roughly 77% seen once. The sequence was obtained from an adult with an advanced solid tumor such as melanoma, head and neck, liver or kidney cancer. V is TRBV7-2 and J is TRBJ2-7, with D possibly being TRBD1 (5 bases). Sequences were derived from CD4+ or CD8+ T cells sorted from blood, sampled in a trial of the OX40 agonist ivuxolimab. Written as DNA, the CDR3 is TGTGCCAGCAGCTTAGAGGGGAACTCCTACGAGCAGTACTTC. Encoded protein: CASSLEGNSYEQYF.